One and the same sample provided the 20 T cell receptor beta chains below, sequenced in a study of T cell repertoires in cytomegalovirus infection. Their target antigens are unknown. A single record per CDR3 protein comes from TCRdb applying MiXCR to the reads. The sample includes 450,000 to 600,000 distinct CDR3 sequences, 33% seen only once; the top ten take under 20%. The specimen was cultured PBMCs, collected from culture after CMV antigen stimulation. These TCRs come from a human donor in good health (CMV status not recorded). Some clones in this sample may be carry-over from other donors' samples.

The chain combines TRBV19 with TRBJ1-2, with 8 bases identical to TRBD1. The CDR3 length is 15 residues. Trimming at V came to 5 bases and at J to 6 bases, leaving 11 bases not matched to a gene. CDR1 is LNHDA and CDR2 is SQIVND in the germline V gene (reference sequence). CDR3 amino acids: CASSSGQGTGNGYTF. The CDR3, as DNA: TGTGCCAGTAGTTCCGGACAGGGCACCGGGAATGGCTACACCTTC. The variable domain in full, completed from reference TRBV19 and TRBJ1-2, reads DGGITQSPKYLFRKEGQNVTLSCEQNLNHDAMYWYRQDPGQGLRLIYYSQIVNDFQKGDIAEGYSVSREKKESFPLTVTSAQKNPTAFYLCASSSGQGTGNGYTFGSGTRLTVV.

V gene TRBV28 combines with J gene TRBJ1-4; D perhaps matches TRBD1 (6 bases). Germline V gene sequence: CDR1 MDHEN, CDR2 SYDVKM. With 0 bases removed from V and 6 bases from J, the gap between germline ends came to 11 bases. The CDR3 contains 15 residues. CDR3 bases: TGTGCCAGCAGTTTATGGGCAGGGGAGGATGAAAAACTGTTTTTT. Protein product: CASSLWAGEDEKLFF.

This clonotype turned up a few times. The V call is TRBV7-8, the J call TRBJ1-2; 7 positions match TRBD1. V trimming: 4 bases; J trimming: 2 bases; junction bases outside the gene matches: 13. Germline CDR1 is SGHVS and CDR2 is FQNEAQ. The length of the CDR3 is 17 residues. CDR3 amino acids: CASSSRNMARGNYGYTF. As DNA, the CDR3 is TGTGCCAGCAGCTCCCGGAATATGGCCAGGGGGAACTATGGCTACACCTTC.

The rearrangement uses TRBV7-2 and TRBJ1-4, with D possibly being TRBD1 (6 bases). The CDR3 has 12 residues. Trimming removed 5 bases at V and 11 bases at J, with 12 bases between. Germline lookup yields CDR1 SGHTA and CDR2 FQGNSA. CDR3 in DNA: TGTGCCAGCAGCCGCTACAGGGAGAAACTGTTTTTT. Its protein product is CASSRYREKLFF.

The J gene is TRBJ2-3, the V gene TRBV5-6, with TRBD2 matching over 14 bases. Looked up from germline, CDR1 is SGHDT and CDR2 is YYEEEE. The CDR3 is made up of 16 amino acids. V was pared by 1 base and J by 6 bases, with 4 bases of the junction left unmatched. The CDR3 sequence is CASSLRTSGRSDTQYF. The DNA for the CDR3 is TGTGCCAGCAGCTTGCGGACTAGCGGGAGGTCGGATACGCAGTATTTT.

The V call is TRBV6-5, the J call TRBJ1-4, with D possibly TRBD1 on 5 matching bases. V lost 7 bases and J 0 bases, leaving 15 bases between the germline ends. There are 16 residues in the CDR3. Per germline, CDR1 MNHEY and CDR2 SVGAGI. CDR3 bases: TGTGCCAGCACCAAGGGGTCCCACGCAACTAATGAAAAACTGTTTTTT. Protein: CASTKGSHATNEKLFF.

This clonotype came up a few times. The gene calls are TRBV7-6 and TRBJ2-4, with 9 bases that match TRBD1. The CDR3 totals 16 residues. Germline CDR1 and CDR2: SGHVS and FNYEAQ. The trim removed 4 bases at V and 0 bases at J, leaving 4 bases unmatched. The CDR3 sequence is CASSSRTGAAKNIQYF. The CDR3 DNA reads as TGTGCCAGCAGCTCCCGGACAGGGGCAGCCAAAAACATTCAGTACTTC. The full variable domain, in which reference TRBV7-6 and TRBJ2-4 provide the parts outside the CDR3, is GAGVSQSPRYKVTKRGQDVALRCDPISGHVSLYWYRQALGQGPEFLTYFNYEAQQDKSGLPNDRFSAERPEGSISTLTIQRTEQRDSAMYRCASSSRTGAAKNIQYFGAGTRLSVL.

This chain connects TRBV5-6 to TRBJ2-1; possibly TRBD1 for D (6 bases). Looked up from germline, CDR1 is SGHDT and CDR2 is YYEEEE. Trimming took 3 bases from V and 6 from J, leaving 10 bases between them. The CDR3 is 13 amino acids. The CDR3 here is CASSWGQINEQFF. CDR3 sequence (DNA): TGTGCCAGCAGCTGGGGGCAGATCAATGAGCAGTTCTTC.

This clonotype was detected only a few times. The V gene is TRBV12-5, the J gene TRBJ2-1, with TRBD2 matching 7 bases. Per germline, CDR1 LGHNT and CDR2 FRNRAP. The CDR3 extends over 14 amino acids. The V segment lost 0 bases and the J segment 7 bases; nucleotides outside the gene matches: 3. The CDR3 bases are TGTGCTAGTGGTTTGGTCGGACTAGAGAATGAGCAGTTCTTC. This gives the protein CASGLVGLENEQFF. Full variable domain (remainder filled in from reference TRBV12-5 and TRBJ2-1): DARVTQTPRHKVTEMGQEVTMRCQPILGHNTVFWYRQTMMQGLELLAYFRNRAPLDDSGMPKDRFSAEMPDATLATLKIQPSEPRDSAVYFCASGLVGLENEQFFGPGTRLTVL.

This clonotype came up many times. The chain combines TRBV7-2 with TRBJ2-5; 12 positions match TRBD2. V lost 2 bases, J lost 3 bases, and 7 bases stayed unmatched. Germline V gene sequence: CDR1 SGHTA, CDR2 FQGNSA. The CDR3 spans 17 residues. Here the CDR3 reads CASSLPLAGGGEETQYF. The DNA of the CDR3 is TGTGCCAGCAGCTTACCCCTAGCGGGAGGGGGCGAAGAGACCCAGTACTTC.

This clonotype was counted only a few times. V is TRBV12-3 or TRBV12-4 and J is TRBJ2-1, with D perhaps assigned TRBD1 or TRBD2 (5 bases each). The V end was cut by 2 bases, the J end by 5 bases, with 10 bases between. This CDR3 contains 14 residues. The CDR3 region is CASSLYLGDNEQFF. The CDR3 nucleotides are TGTGCCAGCAGTTTATATTTGGGGGACAATGAGCAGTTCTTC.

The rearrangement joins TRBV14 to TRBJ2-5, with D perhaps TRBD1 (6 bases). Trimming left V 0 bases short and J 4 bases short, with 9 bases between. Germline lookup yields CDR1 SGHDN and CDR2 FVKESK. There are 14 residues in the CDR3. In DNA, the CDR3 is TGTGCCAGCAGCCAAGAGCCAGGGGTAGAGACCCAGTACTTC. This encodes CASSQEPGVETQYF.

The chain combines TRBV6-4 with TRBJ2-3, with a possible D match to TRBD2 (7 bases). Germline V lookup: CDR1 MRHNA, CDR2 SNTAGT. CDR3 length: 15 residues. Between the trimmed V and J ends, which lost 0 bases and 3 bases, there was a span of 10 bases. CDR3 sequence: CASSDSGGRTDTQYF. CDR3 in DNA: TGTGCCAGCAGTGACTCGGGGGGGCGGACAGATACGCAGTATTTT.

This clonotype was found a few times. This chain connects TRBV20-1 to TRBJ1-2; 9 bases align to TRBD1. The V gene's germline CDR1 is DFQATT and CDR2 SNEGSKA (reference sequence). The ends lost 2 bases at V and 8 bases at J; junction bases unmatched: 6. CDR3 size: 13 residues. CDR3 sequence reads: CSARNGQGKGYTF. The DNA of the CDR3 is TGCAGTGCTAGAAACGGACAGGGGAAAGGCTACACCTTC.

This clonotype was seen at least ten times. CDR3 in amino acids: CASSSRPRGPKEETQYF. The CDR3 DNA reads as TGTGCCAGCAGTTCGCGCCCTAGGGGACCGAAAGAAGAGACCCAGTACTTC. This chain connects TRBV12-3 or TRBV12-4 to TRBJ2-5; TRBD1 or TRBD2 may be the D gene (5 bases each). The CDR3 is made up of 17 amino acids. V lost 4 bases to trimming and J lost 3 bases, with 21 bases between them.

As for this clonotype: At one of its ends the junction is not consistent with the germline gene, which may arise from a read error. J is TRBJ2-7 and V is TRBV20-1; 7 bases line up with TRBD2. Germline V gives CDR1 DFQATT, CDR2 SNEGSKA (reference sequence). This CDR3 has 15 amino acids. CDR3 region: CSTRDPSGSSYEQYF. The CDR3 DNA reads TGCAGTACTAGAGATCCTAGCGGAAGCTCCTACGAGCAGTACTTC.

CDR3 loop: CASSYSRDRSSPLHF. The CDR3 DNA sequence: TGTGCCAGCAGTTACTCTCGGGATCGTAGTTCACCCCTCCACTTT. V usage is TRBV6-5 and J usage is TRBJ1-6; D remains ambiguous. The CDR3 spans 15 residues. V lost 0 bases, J lost 9 bases, and 12 bases lay in between. The germline V gene encodes CDR1 MNHEY and CDR2 SVGAGI.

The chain has TRBV7-8 and TRBJ2-7, with a possible D match to TRBD2 (5 bases). Per the germline V gene, CDR1 is SGHVS and CDR2 is FQNEAQ. This CDR3 spans 12 amino acids. V lost 4 bases and J 7 bases, leaving 11 bases between the germline ends. The CDR3 nucleotides read TGTGCCAGCAGCTCTCGGACTGGGGAGCAGTACTTC. Translation: CASSSRTGEQYF.

A remark on this clonotype: The junction differs from germline at one of its ends, possibly a read error. The chain joins TRBV7-6 to TRBJ2-5; possible D gene TRBD1, 6 bases. CDR3 length: 16 residues. Germline lookup yields CDR1 SGHVS and CDR2 FNYEAQ. Here the CDR3 reads CASSHLQGPLQETQYF. In nucleotides, the CDR3 is TGTGCTAGCAGCCACCTACAGGGACCCCTCCAAGAGACCCAGTACTTC.

The chain joins TRBV7-3 to TRBJ2-1, with a weak D call TRBD1 (6 bases). Germline CDR1 SGHTA, CDR2 FQGTGA. The CDR3 extends over 14 amino acids. V shed 5 bases and J shed 8 bases, with 16 bases lying between them. CDR3 nucleotides: TGTGCCAGCAGCCGGGCGGTGGGGGCCTATGAGCAGTTCTTC. Its translation is CASSRAVGAYEQFF.